The 24 T cell receptor beta chains in this list originate from one sample, sequenced in a study of cytomegalovirus exposure and HLA in healthy donors. Profiling relied on immunoSEQ multiplex PCR, and the TCRdb table lists in-frame clones only, not all of them. The table lists roughly 310,000 clones, 88% of them singletons. Sequencing input: PBMCs. These receptors were obtained from a man aged 25-45 years in good health and CMV-seronegative.

This clone occurred once. The rearrangement uses TRBV2 and TRBJ2-7; D possibly corresponds to TRBD2 (6 bases). This CDR3 is 12 amino acids long. V was shortened by 6 bases and J by 4 bases, with 10 bases between the two germline ends. From germline, CDR1 is SNHLY and CDR2 FYNNEI. CDR3 in amino acids: CASRGGIYEQYF. In DNA form, the CDR3 reads TGTGCCAGCAGAGGAGGGATTTACGAGCAGTACTTC.

A few counts support this clone. The rearrangement links TRBV5-6 to TRBJ2-4; 12 bases are a match to TRBD2. Germline V gene lookup returns CDR1 SGHDT and CDR2 YYEEEE. The CDR3 runs 16 residues. V lost 4 bases, J lost 8 bases, and 10 bases stayed unmatched. The CDR3: CASSPASGGAMYIQYF. CDR3 bases: TGTGCCAGCAGCCCCGCTAGCGGGGGGGCCATGTACATTCAGTACTTC. The full variable domain, in which reference TRBV5-6 and TRBJ2-4 provide the parts outside the CDR3, is DAGVTQSPTHLIKTRGQQVTLRCSPKSGHDTVSWYQQALGQGPQFIFQYYEEEERQRGNFPDRFSGHQFPNYSSELNVNALLLGDSALYLCASSPASGGAMYIQYFGAGTRLSVL.

This chain connects TRBV9 to TRBJ1-1; D perhaps matches TRBD1 (5 bases). Looked up from germline, CDR1 is SGDLS and CDR2 is YYNGEE. Trimming took 3 bases from V and 1 from J, leaving 16 bases between them. This CDR3 is 16 amino acids long. Here the CDR3 reads CASSATPGGANTEAFF. For the CDR3, the DNA is TGTGCCAGCAGCGCAACCCCCGGAGGGGCGAACACTGAAGCTTTCTTT. Complete variable domain (other parts from reference TRBV9 and TRBJ1-1): DSGVTQTPKHLITATGQRVTLRCSPRSGDLSVYWYQQSLDQGLQFLIQYYNGEERAKGNILERFSAQQFPDLHSELNLSSLELGDSALYFCASSATPGGANTEAFFGQGTRLTVV.

This clone was recorded only once. Other DNA variants within this sample encode the same CDR3. The gene calls are TRBV7-9 and TRBJ1-1, with D possibly being TRBD1 (5 bases). The CDR3 is 11 residues long. Germline CDR1 SEHNR, CDR2 FQNEAQ (reference sequence). V lost 5 bases to trimming and J lost 5 bases, with 6 bases between them. CDR3 residues: CASSTGTEAFF. DNA for the CDR3: TGTGCCAGCAGCACAGGTACTGAAGCTTTCTTT.

The chain links TRBV5-1 to TRBJ1-2; possibly TRBD1 for D (5 bases). Trimming stripped 2 bases from V and 6 bases from J, with 11 bases between. Germline V CDR1 and CDR2: SGHRS, YFSETQ. This CDR3 has 13 residues. The CDR3 here is CASSFVQGDGYTF. The CDR3 region has the DNA TGCGCCAGCAGCTTCGTTCAGGGCGATGGCTACACCTTC.

The rearrangement uses TRBV27 and TRBJ2-1; TRBD1 might be the D (6 bases). V lost 5 bases to trimming and J lost 7 bases, with 15 bases between them. The CDR3 is made up of 14 amino acids. The germline CDR1 and CDR2 sequences are MNHEY and SMNVEV (reference sequence). CDR3 protein: CASSPMDSPNEQFF. The DNA of the CDR3 is TGTGCCAGCAGTCCGATGGACAGTCCGAATGAGCAGTTCTTC.

The V and J genes are TRBV9 and TRBJ2-7, with D unresolved. This CDR3 contains 14 residues. Germline values: CDR1 SGDLS, CDR2 YYNGEE. Trimming removed 0 bases from V and 0 bases from J, with 7 bases in between. The CDR3 loop is CASSVVPGSYEQYF. The DNA for the CDR3 is TGTGCCAGCAGCGTAGTGCCCGGCTCCTACGAGCAGTACTTC.

This chain uses TRBV5-1 with TRBJ2-3, with 7 positions matching TRBD2. The length of the CDR3 is 13 residues. Losses at the gene ends were 6 bases for V and 3 bases for J; bases not matched to a gene: 4. The germline V gene encodes CDR1 SGHRS and CDR2 YFSETQ. The DNA of the CDR3 is TGCGCCAGCAACCGGGACTATACAGATACGCAGTATTTT. Translated, it gives CASNRDYTDTQYF.

This clone turned up a few times. In the same sample, other DNA sequences code for this CDR3. The gene calls are TRBV27 and TRBJ1-1, with 8 nucleotides matching TRBD1. Germline V gene sequence: CDR1 MNHEY, CDR2 SMNVEV (reference sequence). The junction had 0 bases not matched to a gene; V was cut back by 2 bases and J by 1 base. The CDR3 runs 14 residues. The CDR3 coding sequence is TGTGCCAGCAGTTTAGACAGGGGGAACACTGAAGCTTTCTTT. Amino acids: CASSLDRGNTEAFF.

The chain employs TRBV9 and TRBJ2-5; 7 bases line up with TRBD2. Trimming removed 2 bases from V and 5 bases from J; junction bases left unmatched: 9. This CDR3 has 15 residues. Germline values: CDR1 SGDLS, CDR2 YYNGEE. DNA of the CDR3: TGTGCCAGCAGCGTGGGGGGAGGGGAGGCGGAGACCCAGTACTTC. Protein product: CASSVGGGEAETQYF. The variable domain in full, completed from reference TRBV9 and TRBJ2-5, reads DSGVTQTPKHLITATGQRVTLRCSPRSGDLSVYWYQQSLDQGLQFLIQYYNGEERAKGNILERFSAQQFPDLHSELNLSSLELGDSALYFCASSVGGGEAETQYFGPGTRLLVL.

This clone was seen only a few times. CDR3 sequence (DNA): TGTGCCAGTAGTACCGGGACAGACATCTATAATTCACCCCTCCACTTT. It yields the protein CASSTGTDIYNSPLHF. The V call is TRBV19, the J call TRBJ1-6; 7 positions match TRBD1. CDR3 length: 16 amino acids. The germline V gene encodes CDR1 LNHDA and CDR2 SQIVND (reference sequence). V shed 4 bases and J 3 bases; nucleotides not matched to a gene: 6. The full variable domain, in which reference TRBV19 and TRBJ1-6 provide the parts outside the CDR3, is DGGITQSPKYLFRKEGQNVTLSCEQNLNHDAMYWYRQDPGQGLRLIYYSQIVNDFQKGDIAEGYSVSREKKESFPLTVTSAQKNPTAFYLCASSTGTDIYNSPLHFGNGTRLTVT.

This chain links TRBV7-6 with TRBJ2-1; 13 positions agree with TRBD2. J gave up 6 bases and V 1 base, and 3 bases lay outside the gene matches. This CDR3 has 16 residues. Looked up from germline, CDR1 is SGHVS and CDR2 is FNYEAQ. CDR3 region: CASSLVGTSGTNEQFF. CDR3 nucleotide sequence: TGTGCCAGCAGCTTAGTGGGGACTAGCGGGACCAATGAGCAGTTCTTC.

The rearrangement links TRBV10-3 to TRBJ2-3; TRBD2 matches 8 bases. CDR3 size: 13 residues. Germline lookup yields CDR1 ENHRY and CDR2 SYGVKD. V shed 7 bases, J shed 1 base, and the junction held 1 base outside the gene matches. The CDR3 loop is CAINSGGTDTQYF. The CDR3 nucleotides are TGTGCCATCAATAGCGGGGGCACAGATACGCAGTATTTT.

The CDR3 protein is CASRRPGTGSGYTF. The CDR3 DNA reads TGTGCCAGCAGAAGACCCGGGACAGGGTCCGGCTACACCTTC. This sequence joins TRBV6-5 and TRBJ1-2; 9 bases align to TRBD1. The V gene end was trimmed by 6 bases and the J gene end by 8 bases; junction bases not matched to a gene: 10. This CDR3 has 14 residues. Germline CDR1 is MNHEY and CDR2 is SVGAGI.

The chain recombines TRBV11-2 with TRBJ1-3, with a weak D call TRBD1 (6 bases). Germline assignment: CDR1 SGHAT and CDR2 FQNNGV. The CDR3 has 16 amino acids. Trimming shortened V by 8 bases and J by 4 bases, and 21 bases separated the two germline ends. This CDR3 reads CASLDRTEPAGNTIYF. The CDR3 nucleotides are TGTGCCAGCTTAGACAGGACCGAACCAGCCGGAAACACCATATATTTT. Based on the CDR3 plus reference TRBV11-2 and TRBJ1-3, the full variable domain is EAGVAQSPRYKIIEKRQSVAFWCNPISGHATLYWYQQILGQGPKLLIQFQNNGVVDDSQLPKDRFSAERLKGVDSTLKIQPAKLEDSAVYLCASLDRTEPAGNTIYFGEGSWLTVV.

The chain couples TRBV18 to TRBJ1-2; TRBD1 might be the D (5 bases). The CDR3 sequence is 13 residues long. Germline lookup yields CDR1 KGHSH and CDR2 LQKENI. The germline V and J ends were trimmed by 6 bases and 4 bases, with 12 bases remaining between them. The CDR3 coding sequence is TGTGCCAGCTCCCCCGACAGCCCCTATGGCTACACCTTC. Translating it yields CASSPDSPYGYTF.

This chain joins TRBV11-2 and TRBJ2-7, with 9 bases matching TRBD1. CDR1 and CDR2 from the germline V gene are SGHAT and FQNNGV. The CDR3 extends over 19 amino acids. The junction had 13 bases not matched to a gene; V was cut back by 0 bases and J by 1 base. CDR3 nucleotides: TGTGCCAGCAGCTTAGAGCTGGTCGGGACAGGGCGTTATTCCTACGAGCAGTACTTC. Amino acid sequence: CASSLELVGTGRYSYEQYF.

The V gene is TRBV4-2, the J gene TRBJ1-1; D perhaps matches TRBD1 (5 bases). V lost 4 bases and J lost 3, with 15 bases in between. This CDR3 comprises 15 residues. The germline CDR1 and CDR2 sequences are LGHNA and YNFKEQ. As DNA, the CDR3 is TGTGCCAGCAGCCGCAGAGCAGGGAGGGACACTGAAGCTTTCTTT. Translating gives CASSRRAGRDTEAFF.

This chain joins TRBV11-2 and TRBJ2-7; D is unresolved. This CDR3 has 15 amino acids. The V and J ends lost 2 bases and 3 bases respectively, with 14 bases between them. Germline V lookup: CDR1 SGHAT, CDR2 FQNNGV. The CDR3 sequence is CASSLLVSSYYEQYF. CDR3 nucleotide sequence: TGTGCCAGCAGCTTATTGGTGAGCTCGTACTACGAGCAGTACTTC.

V gene TRBV7-9 combines with J gene TRBJ1-2; D unclear. The CDR3 totals 14 residues. The V end lost 1 base, the J end lost 7 bases, and 13 bases lay between the germline ends. Germline CDR1 SEHNR, CDR2 FQNEAQ (reference sequence). CDR3 residues: CASSLVGPGSGYTF. CDR3 nucleotide sequence: TGTGCCAGCAGCTTAGTTGGCCCCGGGTCTGGCTACACCTTC.

The chain combines TRBV7-9 with TRBJ1-2; 12 bases line up with TRBD1. With 3 bases clipped from V and 4 bases from J, the junction kept 12 bases outside the gene matches. Germline V gene sequence: CDR1 SEHNR, CDR2 FQNEAQ (reference sequence). This CDR3 spans 18 amino acids. CDR3 region: CASSFERDRGRGAYGYTF. The CDR3 bases are TGTGCCAGCAGCTTCGAACGGGACAGGGGGCGTGGGGCCTATGGCTACACCTTC.

CDR3: CASRSTGFRTGELFF. The DNA of the CDR3 is TGTGCCAGCAGGAGCACAGGGTTTCGCACCGGGGAGCTGTTTTTT. V gene TRBV6-5 combines with J gene TRBJ2-2; D may be TRBD1 (6 bases). The length of the CDR3 is 15 residues. Germline V gives CDR1 MNHEY, CDR2 SVGAGI. V lost 6 bases and J lost 4, with 15 bases in between.

The chain has TRBV27 and TRBJ1-2; TRBD1 agrees at 10 bases. J gave up 7 bases and V 4 bases, and 9 bases lay outside the gene matches. This CDR3 is built from 15 residues. The germline V gene encodes CDR1 MNHEY and CDR2 SMNVEV (reference sequence). The CDR3 sequence: CASSSDRGSLSGYTF. The CDR3 DNA reads TGTGCCAGCAGTTCGGACAGGGGGTCCTTAAGTGGCTACACCTTC.

This clone has a single count. The chain's CDR3 is CASSAEDSRNTEAFF. For the CDR3, the DNA is TGTGCCAGCAGTGCTGAGGACAGCCGGAACACTGAAGCTTTCTTT. The chain uses TRBV6-1 and TRBJ1-1, with D maybe TRBD1 (6 bases). The V and J ends lost 4 bases and 1 base respectively, with 13 bases between them. Germline V gene sequence: CDR1 MNHNS, CDR2 SASEGT. This CDR3 comprises 15 residues.